This is a list of T cell receptor beta chains from one sample in a study of CD8+ T cells in alopecia areata. Repertoires were generated with immunoSEQ multiplex PCR, while TCRdb's copy carries only in-frame clones and drops some. The sample lists around 270,000 clones, roughly 64% occurring once. The source material was CD4+ T cells sorted from blood, sampled at week 24, from a patient treated with tofacitinib. The receptors come from a human donor with alopecia areata. Both conserved end residues are part of each CDR3. The D gene is left open where the match is weak. Rows give clone size only sometimes, using once, few, many, or a class for an expanded clone.

abundance	d_gene	v_gene	j_gene	CDR3aa	CDR3nt
NA	NA	TRBV25-1	TRBJ1-2	CASSEGVQYYGYTF	TGTGCCAGCAGTGAAGGAGTTCAGTACTATGGCTACACCTTC
NA	NA	TRBV2	TRBJ2-6	CAFHRDLRAGANVLTF	TGTGCCTTCCACCGGGACCTCCGGGCTGGGGCCAACGTCCTGACTTTC
NA	NA	TRBV9	TRBJ1-4	CASSSGTGHWGEKLFF	TGTGCCAGCAGCTCCGGAACCGGACACTGGGGCGAAAAACTGTTTTTT
NA	NA	TRBV15	TRBJ2-5	CATSPYQETQYF	TGTGCCACCAGCCCATACCAAGAGACCCAGTACTTC
NA	NA	TRBV2	TRBJ1-1	CASTFSGGNTEAFF	TGTGCCAGCACCTTCTCGGGAGGGAACACTGAAGCTTTCTTT
NA	NA	TRBV28	TRBJ2-7	CASTDGTFSYEQYF	TGTGCCAGCACAGACGGGACCTTTTCCTACGAGCAGTACTTC
once	NA	TRBV2	TRBJ1-2	CASSEEGYDYGYTF	TGTGCCAGCAGCGAAGAGGGCTACGACTATGGCTACACCTTC
once	NA	TRBV15	TRBJ1-2	CATSTQGLDYGYTF	TGTGCCACCAGCACCCAGGGCTTAGACTATGGCTACACCTTC
NA	TRBD1	TRBV2	TRBJ2-3	CASSNGQGYTQYF	TGTGCCAGCAGTAATGGACAGGGCTACACGCAGTATTTT
once	TRBD1	TRBV30	TRBJ1-2	CAASPGQGYGYTF	TGTGCCGCCTCACCGGGACAGGGGTACGGCTACACCTTC
NA	TRBD2	TRBV5-4	TRBJ2-1	CASTGGRYNEQFF	TGTGCCAGCACGGGGGGGCGCTACAATGAGCAGTTCTTC
few	NA	TRBV30	TRBJ2-3	CAWKCWWLAISTDTQYF	TGTGCCTGGAAATGCTGGTGGCTAGCTATCAGCACAGATACGCAGTATTTT
NA	NA	TRBV2	TRBJ2-1	CASSVRGNEQFF	TGTGCCAGCAGTGTACGGGGAAATGAGCAGTTCTTC
NA	TRBD2	TRBV4-1	TRBJ2-3	CASSHPTRLAGSDTQYF	TGCGCCAGCAGCCACCCCACGAGACTAGCGGGGTCAGATACGCAGTATTTT
NA	NA	TRBV15	TRBJ1-6	CATSRDPDRTNSPLHF	TGTGCCACCAGCAGAGATCCCGACAGAACCAATTCACCCCTCCACTTT